This T cell receptor (beta chain) comes out of a study of identical twins. Findings of the study overall: Beta out-of-frame twin sharing showed a weaker excess.

The germline V gene has CDR1 MNHEY and CDR2 SMNVEV (reference sequence). V gave up 6 bases and J gave up 1 base, with 10 bases separating them. This CDR3 is built from 13 residues. Comments on this clonotype: The antigen is unknown.

TCRdb fed the 5' RACE reads into MiXCR, producing one record per CDR3 protein. The sample records fewer than 250,000 distinct CDR3 sequences, approximately 9% being singletons. This sequence was found in a woman younger than 30 in good health. Sequencing used memory (CD45RO+) T cells sorted from blood. The rearrangement joins TRBV27 to TRBJ2-7; the D gene is possibly TRBD2 (5 bases). The CDR3 nucleotides are TGTGCCAGCAGCCTCAAGCGGTCCTACGAGCAGTACTTC. It codes for CASSLKRSYEQYF.